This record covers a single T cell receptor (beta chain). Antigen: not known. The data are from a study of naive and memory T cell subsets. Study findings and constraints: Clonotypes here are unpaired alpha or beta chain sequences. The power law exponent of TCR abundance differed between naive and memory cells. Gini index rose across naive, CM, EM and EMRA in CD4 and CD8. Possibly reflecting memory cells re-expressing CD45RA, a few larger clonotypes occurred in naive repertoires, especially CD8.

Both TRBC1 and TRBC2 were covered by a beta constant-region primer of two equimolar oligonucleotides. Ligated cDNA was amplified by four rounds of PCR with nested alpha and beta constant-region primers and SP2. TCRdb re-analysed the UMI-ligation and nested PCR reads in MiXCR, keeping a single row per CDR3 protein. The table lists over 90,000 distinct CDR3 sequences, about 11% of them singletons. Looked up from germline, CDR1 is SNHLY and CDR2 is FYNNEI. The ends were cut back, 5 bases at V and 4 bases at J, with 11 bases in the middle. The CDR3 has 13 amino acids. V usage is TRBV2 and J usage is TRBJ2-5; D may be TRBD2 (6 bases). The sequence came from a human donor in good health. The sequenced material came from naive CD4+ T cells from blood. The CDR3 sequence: CASSPNGRETQYF. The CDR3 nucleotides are TGTGCCAGCAGTCCAAACGGGAGAGAGACCCAGTACTTC.